These 5 T cell receptor beta chains were all obtained from the same sample, sequenced in a study of T cell changes during pregnancy in multiple sclerosis. Clones were sequenced by immunoSEQ multiplex PCR, and TCRdb holds only the in-frame ones, with some missing. The repertoire has around 15,000 clones, approximately 84% of them found once; the top ten carry roughly a sixth. The sample in question was CD8+ T cells from peripheral blood mononuclear cells, obtained in the third trimester of pregnancy. These receptors all stem from a female donor in good health, enrolled as a control in a pregnancy study.

This chain uses TRBV6-5 with TRBJ2-2; no clear D gene. V dropped 2 bases and J dropped 7 bases, with 14 bases sitting between them. The CDR3 runs to 15 residues. Germline values: CDR1 MNHEY, CDR2 SVGAGI. CDR3 sequence (DNA): TGTGCCAGCAGTTACGGAGTAGGAGTAAGCGGGGAGCTGTTTTTT. As protein: CASSYGVGVSGELFF.

The J gene is TRBJ2-2, the V gene TRBV13, with D hard to call. Trimming stripped 3 bases from V and 2 bases from J, with 7 bases between. CDR3 length: 14 amino acids. Germline CDR1 PRHDT, CDR2 FYEKMQ (reference sequence). The CDR3 DNA sequence: TGTGCCAGCAGCTTGGGCGTAAACACCGGGGAGCTGTTTTTT. It codes for CASSLGVNTGELFF.

The chain joins TRBV6-6 to TRBJ2-1, with 9 nucleotides matching TRBD1. CDR1 and CDR2 (germline): MNHNY, SVGAGI (reference sequence). This CDR3 contains 16 residues. Trimming removed 5 bases from V and 4 bases from J; junction bases left unmatched: 9. CDR3: CASSHRPGQGYNEQFF. In DNA, the CDR3 is TGTGCCAGCAGTCATAGACCGGGACAGGGTTACAATGAGCAGTTCTTC.

This clone has just one count. The gene calls are TRBV4-1 and TRBJ2-5; TRBD2 matches 8 bases. V was pared by 5 bases and J by 2 bases, with 13 bases of the junction left unmatched. In germline, CDR1 is MGHRA, CDR2 YSYEKL. The CDR3 sequence is 17 residues long. The CDR3 region has the DNA TGCGCCAGCAGCGGAGATGGGCGAGCGGGGGAACAAGAGACCCAGTACTTC. The encoded protein is CASSGDGRAGEQETQYF.

This clone was observed a few times. The V and J genes are TRBV18 and TRBJ2-2; D perhaps matches TRBD2 (6 bases). The CDR3 is 14 amino acids. V was clipped by 0 bases and J by 7 bases, with 9 bases between them. Germline loops: CDR1 KGHSH, CDR2 LQKENI. CDR3 amino acids: CASSPPWGGGELFF. The CDR3 DNA is TGTGCCAGCTCACCACCGTGGGGAGGCGGGGAGCTGTTTTTT.